This TCR beta chain was retrieved from a study of blood T cell repertoires in COVID-19. About the study: Acute and convalescent COVID-19 samples came from the United States, Italy and Spain. PBMCs, B-cell-depleted T cells, or T cells provided the cDNA or gDNA that made up the material.

The ends lost 4 bases at V and 5 bases at J; junction bases unmatched: 7. The CDR3 length is 14 residues. Germline V gene data show CDR1 as KGHSY and CDR2 as FQNENV. Original processing methods: Amplification of reference gene primers was used by the study to estimate nucleated cell counts. Libraries were prepared by immunoSEQ multiplex PCR; TCRdb keeps only in-frame clonotypes and omits some of them. That table furnishes V, J and clone size, whereas the DNA furnished D and trimming. The table lists about 120,000 clones, 65% to 90% of them singletons, with 25% to 30% in the top ten. The V and J genes are TRBV16 and TRBJ1-1; TRBD1 matches at 7 bases. Sequencing used peripheral blood. The sequence derives from an elderly woman with acute or convalescent COVID-19. In DNA, the CDR3 is TGTGCCAGCAGCCCCAGGAACAGGGGTACTGAAGCTTTCTTT. Its protein product is CASSPRNRGTEAFF.